This T cell receptor (beta chain) is from a study of OX40 agonist ivuxolimab in advanced cancers. Background on the study: Partial response was recorded in three patients: one hepatocellular carcinoma and two cutaneous melanoma cases.

J lost 1 base, V lost 6 bases, and 5 bases had no gene match. CDR3 length equals 15 residues. Germline V gives CDR1 SGHVS, CDR2 FQNEAQ. Clones were sequenced by immunoSEQ multiplex PCR, and TCRdb holds only the in-frame ones, with some missing. Found here are 20,000 to 25,000 clones, around 84% of them singletons; the top ten hold about 32%. Details on this clone: What it binds is unknown.

General study points: Antigen specificity was not determined for the expanded peripheral T cells. At 0.1 to 3.0 mg/kg and by week 6, clonal expansion occurred in CD4+ and CD8+ blood T cells. More expanded clones were found, on average, in CD8+ than in CD4+ T cells.

The rearrangement links TRBV7-8 to TRBJ2-5, with 10 bases that match TRBD2. This receptor was obtained from an adult with an advanced solid tumor such as melanoma, head and neck, liver or kidney cancer. Sample: CD4+ or CD8+ T cells sorted from blood, taken in a trial of the OX40 agonist ivuxolimab. The CDR3 loop is CASSRLAGSQETQYF. The CDR3 DNA reads as TGTGCCAGCAGTCGACTAGCGGGTAGCCAAGAGACCCAGTACTTC.